These 10 T cell receptor beta chains were all obtained from the same sample, sequenced in a study of T cells in Graves' hyperthyroidism and ophthalmopathy. Amplification of TCR beta CDR3 regions was performed using RNA transcripts as template. A first-round RT-PCR of the TCR CDR3 used the HTBI primer set. TCRdb reanalysed the multiplex PCR reads using MiXCR and keeps one entry per CDR3 protein. The repertoire holds under 450,000 distinct CDR3 sequences, about a sixth seen once, with around 7% in the top ten. Sequencing was performed on blood. The receptors shown here come from a woman younger than 35 with Graves' hyperthyroidism.

This clonotype was detected only a few times. This rearrangement joins TRBV3-1 to TRBJ2-2; TRBD2 agrees at 9 bases. CDR3 size: 15 residues. Trimming took 5 bases from V and 3 from J; bases not matched to a gene: 4. Germline values: CDR1 LGHDT, CDR2 YNNKEL (reference sequence). The CDR3, as DNA: TGTGCCAGCAGCACTAGCGGGCTTTACACCGGGGAGCTGTTTTTT. It encodes CASSTSGLYTGELFF.

This clonotype was observed at least ten times. This chain links TRBV6-1 with TRBJ2-7, with a possible D match to TRBD1 (6 bases). Germline-derived CDR1 and CDR2 are MNHNS and SASEGT. The CDR3 is made up of 13 amino acids. Deletions cut 5 bases from V and 6 bases from J, with 14 bases between. For the CDR3, the DNA is TGTGCCAGCAGTACTATACAGGGCGGCGAGCAGTACTTC. Protein sequence: CASSTIQGGEQYF.

This clonotype was seen a handful of times. The chain links TRBV28 to TRBJ1-2; perhaps TRBD1 as D (6 bases). This CDR3 contains 15 residues. The germline V gene encodes CDR1 MDHEN and CDR2 SYDVKM. Trimming cost V 3 bases and J 0 bases, with 11 bases left between them. CDR3: CASSFLRDTNYGYTF. The CDR3 DNA is TGTGCCAGCAGTTTCCTCCGGGACACTAACTATGGCTACACCTTC.

This clonotype was seen ten or more times. The chain is built from TRBV19 and TRBJ1-1; D remains unclear. Germline V gene sequence: CDR1 LNHDA, CDR2 SQIVND (reference sequence). CDR3 length: 15 amino acids. Between the trimmed V and J ends, which lost 4 bases and 6 bases, there was a span of 18 bases. CDR3 in amino acids: CASSSPVKNAPEAFF. The CDR3 DNA sequence: TGTGCCAGTAGTAGCCCTGTGAAGAACGCACCTGAAGCTTTCTTT.

This clonotype was counted ten times or more. This CDR3 reads CASSIATMIYNSPLHF. DNA of the CDR3: TGTGCCAGCAGCATCGCGACAATGATCTATAATTCACCCCTCCACTTT. This chain joins TRBV28 and TRBJ1-6; D remains unclear. This CDR3 spans 16 amino acids. Looked up from germline, CDR1 is MDHEN and CDR2 is SYDVKM. The V end lost 6 bases, the J end lost 3 bases, and 15 bases lay between the germline ends.

Note on this clonotype: Just one base apart from a much larger clone, this may be a read error. This chain uses TRBV20-1 with TRBJ2-3; no reliable D call. Germline CDR1 DFQATT, CDR2 SNEGSKA (reference sequence). The CDR3 length is 13 residues. V shed 4 bases and J shed 3 bases, with 11 bases lying between them. Here the CDR3 reads CSANSERTDTQYF. DNA for the CDR3: TGCAGTGCTAATTCAGAGAGGACAGATACGCAGTATTTT.

The sample holds many counts of this clonotype. The J gene is TRBJ2-2, the V gene TRBV30, with D possibly TRBD1 on 6 matching bases. Trimming shortened V by 8 bases and J by 0 bases, and 13 bases separated the two germline ends. Looked up from germline, CDR1 is GTSNPN and CDR2 is SVGIG (reference sequence). The CDR3 contains 14 residues. CDR3 region: CATTQGTNTGELFF. The CDR3 DNA reads as TGTGCCACAACGCAGGGGACGAACACCGGGGAGCTGTTTTTT.

This clonotype was counted at least ten times. This chain links TRBV20-1 with TRBJ1-4, with no clear D. The CDR3 consists of 11 residues. Germline loops: CDR1 DFQATT, CDR2 SNEGSKA (reference sequence). The CDR3 loop reads CTTRLNEKLFF. Here the CDR3 DNA reads TGCACGACACGGCTCAATGAAAAACTGTTTTTT.

This clonotype has ten or more counts. The chain uses TRBV7-3 and TRBJ1-6, with TRBD1 matching 9 bases. J was trimmed by 10 bases and V by 4 bases; bases with no gene match: 8. CDR1 is SGHTA, CDR2 FQGTGA, per germline. This CDR3 comprises 15 residues. CDR3 nucleotide sequence: TGTGCCAGCAGCTCCCTGGACAGGGGTAAATCACCCCTCCACTTT. It encodes CASSSLDRGKSPLHF. The full variable domain, in which reference TRBV7-3 and TRBJ1-6 provide the parts outside the CDR3, is GAGVSQTPSNKVTEKGKYVELRCDPISGHTALYWYRQSLGQGPEFLIYFQGTGAADDSGLPNDRFFAVRPEGSVSTLKIQRTERGDSAVYLCASSSLDRGKSPLHFGNGTRLTVT.

This clonotype was detected ten times or more. The chain combines TRBV18 with TRBJ1-2; D remains ambiguous. Deletions cut 2 bases from V and 7 bases from J, with 14 bases between. Germline V gene data show CDR1 as KGHSH and CDR2 as LQKENI. CDR3 length: 14 residues. Here the CDR3 reads CASSPGISRGGYTF. The CDR3 DNA is TGTGCCAGCTCACCAGGGATCTCAAGAGGTGGCTACACCTTC.